The entry below gives a single TCR beta chain sequence along with its context. Its antigen is currently not known. A read error may produce the germline difference seen at one junction end. These data belong to a study of blood T cell repertoires in COVID-19 (dated by TCRdb to the early 2020s). As for the study more broadly: The collaborator samples originated in the United States, Italy and Spain and spanned the acute and convalescent phases of COVID-19. Samples came from the ongoing ImmuneRACE study (first 160 participants) plus 1,254 subjects from 6 global collaborators. A de-identified subject ID, COVID-19 status, age in years and sex were almost always included in the sample metadata. The repertoires were made available in a free public database intended to serve as a resource for research on the immune response to SARS-CoV-2. HLA class I and class II types, where available, came from metadata supplied by the sample provider rather than from assay-based typing. The material from the prospective study consisted of cDNA or gDNA derived from T cells, B-cell-depleted T cells, or PBMCs. Deeply sampled blood TCRbeta repertoires from subjects exposed to, actively infected with, or recovered from COVID-19 were included in the dataset. Results and caveats for the whole study, not just this receptor: The amount of clinical and demographic metadata varied by source and participant and was provided uncurated.

Participants in the prospective study were aged roughly 18 to 100 years, lived in some 24 United States geographic areas, and enrolled through a virtual design. Cohort assignment in the prospective study relied on participant-reported clinical history from a screening survey and a study questionnaire. Exposed participants were defined as having been in contact with someone with a PCR-confirmed or clinician-diagnosed COVID-19 case within 2 weeks of study entry. In the prospective study, whole blood, serum and a nasopharyngeal or oropharyngeal swab were collected from each participant by mobile phlebotomists. Participants in the prospective study had the option to provide additional blood draws and questionnaires over a roughly 2-month period. Before DNA extraction, prospective study blood samples were shipped either frozen or at room temperature. The CDR3 covers 12 residues, taking in both the cysteine and the phenylalanine. The entry retains the CDR3 DNA only, 36 bases that are in frame from base 1. The germline V gene supplies CDR1 MNHEY and CDR2 SVGEGT.

TCRbeta CDR3 regions were amplified from genomic DNA using the immunoSEQ Assay, a bias-controlled multiplex PCR. As for the original processing: The number of nucleated cells in each sample was estimated from the amplification of reference gene primers within the assay. Sequence reads were collapsed and filtered to measure the absolute abundance of every unique TCRbeta CDR3 rearrangement. For each sample, productive Simpson clonality was calculated as the square root of Simpson's diversity index across productive rearrangements. Here the immuneACCESS table is served through TCRdb, limited to in-frame sequences with V and J called. Missing clones are a known gap in these copies; in checked studies unresolved V genes cover under half, and the rest lacks a known reason. V and J calls plus clone size are reproduced from that table; the DNA served to infer D and trimming. Across this sample there are about 300,000 clones, with 85% seen only once. Around 1.8% of the sample goes to the ten largest clones.

The origin of this receptor is a woman in her 30s who had been exposed to COVID-19. Sequencing used PBMCs or T cells enriched from blood (not recorded which). The rearranged chain carries TRBV6-2 or TRBV6-3 and TRBJ2-7; the D segment could be TRBD1, given 6 matching bases. The base sequence is TGTGCCAGCAGTTACGACAGGTACGCGCAGTACTTC. Its coded protein is CASSYDRYAQYF.